This TCR beta chain came from a study of blood T cell repertoires in COVID-19. The assay was immunoSEQ multiplex PCR, and TCRdb's table has in-frame clones only and misses some. Of under 250,000 clones listed, 81% are singletons. CDR3 length equals 14 residues. V was pared by 7 bases and J by 6 bases, with 8 bases of the junction left unmatched. From germline, CDR1 is MNHNY and CDR2 SVGAGI (reference sequence). The sample comprised PBMCs or T cells enriched from blood (not recorded which). This receptor was identified in a woman between 45 and 60 years old with acute COVID-19. The genes are TRBV6-6 and TRBJ2-3; 9 positions match TRBD2. The CDR3 coding sequence is TGTGCCAGCACCTTAAGGACTAGCGCGGATACGCAGTATTTT. This sequence encodes CASTLRTSADTQYF.